The sequence of this T cell receptor beta chain was determined in a study of blood T cell repertoires in COVID-19. Germline CDR1 reads LGHDT; CDR2 reads YNNKEL (reference sequence). With 2 bases clipped from V and 1 base from J, the junction kept 3 bases outside the gene matches. This CDR3 region has 15 residues. The protocol was immunoSEQ multiplex PCR, while the TCRdb copy is restricted to in-frame clones and leaves out a portion. The data show over 200,000 clones, around 88% seen once. Exposed volunteers were people who met a COVID-19 case within 2 weeks before study entry. The specimen sequenced was PBMCs or T cells enriched from blood (not recorded which). The clonotype originates from a woman aged 25 to 39 who had been exposed to COVID-19. This rearrangement joins TRBV3-1 (or the pseudogene TRBV3-2) to TRBJ2-5, with 8 nucleotides matching TRBD2. The DNA of the CDR3 is TGTGCCAGCAGCCAAAATAGCGGGGCCCAAGAGACCCAGTACTTC. This sequence encodes CASSQNSGAQETQYF.